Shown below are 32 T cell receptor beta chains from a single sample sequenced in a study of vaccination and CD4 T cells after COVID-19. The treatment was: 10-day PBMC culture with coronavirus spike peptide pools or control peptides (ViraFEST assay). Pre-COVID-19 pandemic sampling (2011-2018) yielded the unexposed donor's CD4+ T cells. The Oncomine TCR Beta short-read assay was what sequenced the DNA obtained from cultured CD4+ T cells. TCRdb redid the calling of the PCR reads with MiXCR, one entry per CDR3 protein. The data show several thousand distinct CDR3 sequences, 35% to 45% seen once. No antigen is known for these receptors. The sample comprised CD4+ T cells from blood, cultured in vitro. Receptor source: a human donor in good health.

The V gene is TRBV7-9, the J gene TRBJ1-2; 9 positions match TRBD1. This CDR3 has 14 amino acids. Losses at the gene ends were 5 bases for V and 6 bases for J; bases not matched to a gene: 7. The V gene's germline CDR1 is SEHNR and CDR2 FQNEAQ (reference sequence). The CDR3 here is CASSASDRGDGYTF. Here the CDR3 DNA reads TGTGCCAGCAGCGCATCGGACAGGGGTGATGGCTACACCTTC.

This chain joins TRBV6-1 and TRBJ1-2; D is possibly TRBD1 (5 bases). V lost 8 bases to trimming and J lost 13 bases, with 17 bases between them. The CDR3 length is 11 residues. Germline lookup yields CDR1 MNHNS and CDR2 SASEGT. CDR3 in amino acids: CASRTLGPGTF. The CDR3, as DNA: TGTGCCAGCCGTACGTTGGGACCAGGCACCTTC.

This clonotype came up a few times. DNA of the CDR3: TGTGCCAGCAGTTCCCCTCGGGGCTACGAGCAGTACTTC. As protein: CASSSPRGYEQYF. This chain joins TRBV6-5 and TRBJ2-7; possible D gene TRBD2, 5 bases. Germline CDR1 and CDR2: MNHEY and SVGAGI. V lost 4 bases and J lost 3, with 10 bases in between. The CDR3 is 13 residues long.

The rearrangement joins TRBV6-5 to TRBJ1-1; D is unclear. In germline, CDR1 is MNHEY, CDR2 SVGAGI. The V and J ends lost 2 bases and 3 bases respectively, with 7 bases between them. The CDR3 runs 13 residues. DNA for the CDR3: TGTGCCAGCAGTTACATCGCTGACACTGAAGCTTTCTTT. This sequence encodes CASSYIADTEAFF.

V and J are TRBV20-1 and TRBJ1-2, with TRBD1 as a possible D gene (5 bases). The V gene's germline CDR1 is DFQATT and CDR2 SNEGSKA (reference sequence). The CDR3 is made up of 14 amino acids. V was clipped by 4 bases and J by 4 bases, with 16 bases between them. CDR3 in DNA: TGCAGTGCTACTATGGGGGAGGGTGGCTATGGCTACACCTTC. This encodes CSATMGEGGYGYTF.

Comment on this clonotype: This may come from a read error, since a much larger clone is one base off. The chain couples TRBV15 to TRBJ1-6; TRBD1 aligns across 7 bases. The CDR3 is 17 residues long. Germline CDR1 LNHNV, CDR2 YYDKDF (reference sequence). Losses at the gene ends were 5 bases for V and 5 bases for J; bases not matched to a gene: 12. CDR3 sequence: CATSFKPGQRNNSPLHF. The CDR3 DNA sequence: TGTGCCACCAGCTTTAAACCGGGACAGAGGAATAATTCACCCCTCCACTTT.

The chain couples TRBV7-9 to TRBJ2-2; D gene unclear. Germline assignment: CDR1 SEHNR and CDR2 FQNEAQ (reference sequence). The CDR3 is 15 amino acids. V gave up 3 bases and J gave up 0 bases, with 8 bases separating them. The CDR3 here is CASSFFSSNTGELFF. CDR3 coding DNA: TGTGCCAGCAGCTTCTTCAGCTCGAACACCGGGGAGCTGTTTTTT.

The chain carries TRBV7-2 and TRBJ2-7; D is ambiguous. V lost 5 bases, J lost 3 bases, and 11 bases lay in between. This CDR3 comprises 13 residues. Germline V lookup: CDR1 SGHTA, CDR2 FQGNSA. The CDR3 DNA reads TGTGCCAGCAGCGCTCCGGGCCTCTACGAGCAGTACTTC. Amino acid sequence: CASSAPGLYEQYF.

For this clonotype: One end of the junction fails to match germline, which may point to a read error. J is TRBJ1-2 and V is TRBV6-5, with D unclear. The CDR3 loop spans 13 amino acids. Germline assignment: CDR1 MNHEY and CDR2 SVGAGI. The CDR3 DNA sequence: TGTGCCAGCAGATACCAGGTGAACTATGACTACGCCTTC. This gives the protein CASRYQVNYDYAF.

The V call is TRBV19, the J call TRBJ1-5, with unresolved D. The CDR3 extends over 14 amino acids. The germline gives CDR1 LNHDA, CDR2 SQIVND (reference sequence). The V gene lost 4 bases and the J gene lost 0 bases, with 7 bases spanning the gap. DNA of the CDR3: TGTGCCAGTAGTAAGGTGAATAGCAATCAGCCCCAGCATTTT. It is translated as CASSKVNSNQPQHF.

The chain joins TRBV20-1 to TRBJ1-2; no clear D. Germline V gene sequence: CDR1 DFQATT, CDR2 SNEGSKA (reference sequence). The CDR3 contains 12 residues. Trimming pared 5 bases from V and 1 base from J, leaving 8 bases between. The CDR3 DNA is TGCAGTGCTGACGGGAATAACTATGGCTACACCTTC. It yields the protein CSADGNNYGYTF.

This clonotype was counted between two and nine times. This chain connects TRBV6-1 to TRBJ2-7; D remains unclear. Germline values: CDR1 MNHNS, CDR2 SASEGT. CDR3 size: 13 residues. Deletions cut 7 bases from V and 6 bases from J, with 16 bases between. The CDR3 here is CASILDRFGEQYF. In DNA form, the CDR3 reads TGTGCCAGCATCCTTGACCGGTTCGGCGAGCAGTACTTC.

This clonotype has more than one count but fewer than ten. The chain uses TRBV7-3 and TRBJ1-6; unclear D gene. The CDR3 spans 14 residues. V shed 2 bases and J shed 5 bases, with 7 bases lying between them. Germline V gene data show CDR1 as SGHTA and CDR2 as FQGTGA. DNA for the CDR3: TGTGCCAGCAGCTTAGGGTCCCATAATTCACCCCTCCACTTT. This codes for CASSLGSHNSPLHF.

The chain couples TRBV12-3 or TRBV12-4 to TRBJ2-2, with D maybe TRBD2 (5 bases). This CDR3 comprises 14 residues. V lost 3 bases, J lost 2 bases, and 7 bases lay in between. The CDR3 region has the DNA TGTGCCAGCAGTTTTCGGGGAAACACCGGGGAGCTGTTTTTT. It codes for CASSFRGNTGELFF.

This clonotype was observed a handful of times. CDR3 sequence (DNA): TGTGCCAGTAGTGAGGGGGGCGGGGGATTCTCCTACGAGCAGTACTTC. This encodes CASSEGGGGFSYEQYF. The gene calls are TRBV19 and TRBJ2-7; D perhaps matches TRBD2 (7 bases). Trimming shortened V by 5 bases and J by 0 bases, and 17 bases separated the two germline ends. CDR3 length: 16 amino acids. In germline, CDR1 is LNHDA, CDR2 SQIVND (reference sequence).

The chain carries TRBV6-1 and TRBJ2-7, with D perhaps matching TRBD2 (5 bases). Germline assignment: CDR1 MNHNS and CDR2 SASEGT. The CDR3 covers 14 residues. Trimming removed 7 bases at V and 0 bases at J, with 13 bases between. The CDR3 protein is CASKSQRNSYEQYF. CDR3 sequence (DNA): TGTGCCAGCAAGTCTCAGCGGAACTCCTACGAGCAGTACTTC.

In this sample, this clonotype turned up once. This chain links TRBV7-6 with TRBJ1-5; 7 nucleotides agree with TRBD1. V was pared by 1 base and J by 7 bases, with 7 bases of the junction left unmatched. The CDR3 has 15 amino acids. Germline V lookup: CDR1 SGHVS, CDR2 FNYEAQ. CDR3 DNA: TGTGCCAGCAGCTTAGGACAGGGAATTGGGCAGCCCCAGCATTTT. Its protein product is CASSLGQGIGQPQHF.

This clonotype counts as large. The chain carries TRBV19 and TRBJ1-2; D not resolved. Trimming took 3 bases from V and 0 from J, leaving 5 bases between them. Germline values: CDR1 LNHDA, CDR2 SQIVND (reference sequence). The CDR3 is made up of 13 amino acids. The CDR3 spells CASSMTTNYGYTF. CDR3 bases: TGTGCCAGTAGTATGACAACTAACTATGGCTACACCTTC.

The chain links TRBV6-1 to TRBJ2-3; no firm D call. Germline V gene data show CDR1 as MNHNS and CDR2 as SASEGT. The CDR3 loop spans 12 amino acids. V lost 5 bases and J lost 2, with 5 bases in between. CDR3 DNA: TGTGCCAGCAGTCGCGTCACAGATACGCAGTATTTT. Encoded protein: CASSRVTDTQYF.

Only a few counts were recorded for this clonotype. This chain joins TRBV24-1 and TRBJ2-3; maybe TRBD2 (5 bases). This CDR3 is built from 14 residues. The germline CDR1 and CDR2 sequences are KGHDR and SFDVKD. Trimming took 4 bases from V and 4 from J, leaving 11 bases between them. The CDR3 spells CATSDPTRADTQYF. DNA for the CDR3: TGTGCCACCAGTGACCCTACTAGAGCAGATACGCAGTATTTT.

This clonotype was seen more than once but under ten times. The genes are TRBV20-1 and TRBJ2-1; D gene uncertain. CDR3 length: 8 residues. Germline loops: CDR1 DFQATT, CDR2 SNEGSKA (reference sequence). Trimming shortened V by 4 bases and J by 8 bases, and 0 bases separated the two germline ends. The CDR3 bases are TGCAGTGCTAATGAGCAGTTCTTC. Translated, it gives CSANEQFF.

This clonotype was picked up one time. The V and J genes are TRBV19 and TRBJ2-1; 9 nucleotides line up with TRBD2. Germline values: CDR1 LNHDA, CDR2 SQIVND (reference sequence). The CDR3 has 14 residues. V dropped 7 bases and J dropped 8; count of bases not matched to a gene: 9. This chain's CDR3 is CASNLGLALDEQFF. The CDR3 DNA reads TGTGCCAGTAACCTGGGACTAGCTCTCGATGAGCAGTTCTTC.

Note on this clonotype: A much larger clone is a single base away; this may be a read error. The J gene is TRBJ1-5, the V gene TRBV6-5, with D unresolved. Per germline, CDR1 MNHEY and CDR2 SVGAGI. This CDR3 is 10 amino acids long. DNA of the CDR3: TGTGCCGGCAGTTACCAGCCCCAGCATTTT. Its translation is CAGSYQPQHF.

The chain's CDR3 is CASSKTGSGYTF. The CDR3 nucleotides read TGTGCCAGCAGTAAGACAGGATCGGGCTACACCTTC. The V gene is TRBV6-1, the J gene TRBJ1-2; D possibly corresponds to TRBD1 (6 bases). This CDR3 is 12 amino acids long. Germline CDR1 MNHNS, CDR2 SASEGT. V lost 5 bases to trimming and J lost 8 bases, with 12 bases between them.

The CDR3 spells CASSSTTDTQYF. The CDR3 DNA sequence: TGTGCCAGCAGCTCTACCACAGATACGCAGTATTTT. The chain has TRBV7-9 and TRBJ2-3, with D uncertain. The CDR3 is made up of 12 amino acids. CDR1 is SEHNR, CDR2 FQNEAQ, per germline (reference sequence). V lost 4 bases and J lost 2, with 4 bases in between.

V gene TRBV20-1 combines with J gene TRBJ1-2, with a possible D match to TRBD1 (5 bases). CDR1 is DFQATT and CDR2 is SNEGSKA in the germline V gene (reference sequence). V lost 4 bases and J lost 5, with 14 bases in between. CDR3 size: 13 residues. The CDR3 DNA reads TGCAGTGCTATCTACGACAGACCATATGGCTACACCTTC. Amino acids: CSAIYDRPYGYTF.

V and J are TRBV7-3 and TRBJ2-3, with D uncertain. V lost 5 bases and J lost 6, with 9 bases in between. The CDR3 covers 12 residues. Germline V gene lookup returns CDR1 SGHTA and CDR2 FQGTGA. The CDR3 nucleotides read TGTGCCAGCAGCGGCTACGGGGATACGCAGTATTTT. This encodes CASSGYGDTQYF.

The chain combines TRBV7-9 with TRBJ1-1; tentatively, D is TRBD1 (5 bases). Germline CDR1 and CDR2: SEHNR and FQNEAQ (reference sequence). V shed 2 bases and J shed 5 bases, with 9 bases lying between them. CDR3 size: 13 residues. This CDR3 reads CASSLQGGTEAFF. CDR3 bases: TGTGCCAGCAGCTTACAGGGAGGGACTGAAGCTTTCTTT.

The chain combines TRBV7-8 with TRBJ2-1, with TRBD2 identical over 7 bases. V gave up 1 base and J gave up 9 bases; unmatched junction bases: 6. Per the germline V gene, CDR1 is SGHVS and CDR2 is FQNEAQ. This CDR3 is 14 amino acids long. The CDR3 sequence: CASSLGGGIVEQFF. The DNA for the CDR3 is TGTGCCAGCAGCTTAGGGGGGGGGATAGTTGAGCAGTTCTTC.

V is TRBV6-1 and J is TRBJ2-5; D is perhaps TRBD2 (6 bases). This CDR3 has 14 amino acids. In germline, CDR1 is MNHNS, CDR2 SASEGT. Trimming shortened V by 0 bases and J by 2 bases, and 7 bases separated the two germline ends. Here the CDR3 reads CASSEAGGQETQYF. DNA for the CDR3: TGTGCCAGCAGTGAAGCCGGGGGTCAAGAGACCCAGTACTTC.

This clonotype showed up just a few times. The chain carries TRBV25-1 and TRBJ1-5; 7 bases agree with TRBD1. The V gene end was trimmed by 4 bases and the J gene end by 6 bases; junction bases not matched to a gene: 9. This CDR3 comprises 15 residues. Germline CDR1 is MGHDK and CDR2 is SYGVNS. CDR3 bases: TGTGCCAGCAGTGGAACAGGGGCTGGAGGTCAGCCCCAGCATTTT. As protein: CASSGTGAGGQPQHF.

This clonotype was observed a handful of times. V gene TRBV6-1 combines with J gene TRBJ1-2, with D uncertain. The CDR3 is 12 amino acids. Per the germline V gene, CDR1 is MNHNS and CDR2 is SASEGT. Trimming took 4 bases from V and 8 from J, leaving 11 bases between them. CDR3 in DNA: TGTGCCAGCAGTGCCCACATGGGGGGCTACACCTTC. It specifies CASSAHMGGYTF.